Presented here are 3 T cell receptor beta chains from one specimen sequenced in a study of cytomegalovirus exposure and HLA in healthy donors. PCR used 60 Vbeta primers and 13 Jbeta primers. The data were produced by immunoSEQ multiplex PCR, yet TCRdb's version contains in-frame clones alone and is incomplete. The sample shows under 150,000 clones, about 70% of them seen only once. The sequenced sample consisted of PBMCs. These receptors were collected from a woman aged 60 to 75 in good health and CMV-seropositive.

The rearrangement uses TRBV6-5 and TRBJ1-1; D call uncertain. V was pared by 0 bases and J by 4 bases, with 12 bases between. Germline loops: CDR1 MNHEY, CDR2 SVGAGI. CDR3 length: 15 amino acids. The CDR3 protein is CASSYSTLRITEAFF. The CDR3 DNA sequence: TGTGCCAGCAGTTACTCGACCCTGAGGATCACTGAAGCTTTCTTT.

This clone was seen just once. In DNA, the CDR3 is TGTGCCAGCAGCTCCCAGGGACAGGGCACTGAAGCTTTCTTT. Its translation: CASSSQGQGTEAFF. The V and J genes are TRBV7-3 and TRBJ1-1, with 9 bases matching TRBD1. The junction had 4 bases not matched to a gene; V was cut back by 4 bases and J by 4 bases. Germline-derived CDR1 and CDR2 are SGHTA and FQGTGA. This CDR3 spans 14 amino acids.

This rearrangement joins TRBV6-5 to TRBJ2-7; weak D call: TRBD1 (5 bases). Germline CDR1 MNHEY, CDR2 SVGAGI. The V and J ends lost 0 bases and 3 bases respectively, with 12 bases between them. CDR3 length equals 15 residues. The DNA for the CDR3 is TGTGCCAGCAGTTACTCGAGGACATCCCGCTACGAGCAGTACTTC. Translating it yields CASSYSRTSRYEQYF.